This T cell receptor beta chain was documented in a study of molecular identifiers for immune sequencing clone quantification. On the study more broadly: In replicates, the authors split RNA from roughly 20,000 or 100,000 naive CD8 cells five ways and sequenced four. Regarding the study as a whole: Because of identical TCR molecules sharing a barcode, sizes of highly expanded clones could be underestimated.

The V and J ends lost 0 bases and 3 bases respectively, with 5 bases between them. This CDR3 comprises 13 residues. Germline V gene lookup returns CDR1 MNHEY and CDR2 SVGEGT. TCRdb ran MiXCR on the PCR reads and lists one entry per CDR3 protein. The sample lists approximately 630,000 distinct CDR3 sequences, 25% seen once, with 0.7% to 0.95% in the top ten. There are many counts of this clonotype. Its antigen is not identified. This clonotype originated in a human donor in good health. Some libraries in this study had Jurkat cell RNA spiked in. The sample taken for sequencing was naive CD8+ T cells from blood, with Jurkat cell RNA spiked in. Subset: FACS-sorted CD8+CD4-CCR7+CD45RA+ naive T cells. The J gene is TRBJ1-1, the V gene TRBV6-2 or TRBV6-3; D is unclear. CDR3 DNA: TGTGCCAGCAGTTACTCGTGGGACACTGAAGCTTTCTTT. It is translated as CASSYSWDTEAFF.